These 29 T cell receptor beta chains were sequenced from one sample in a study of radiotherapy plus CTLA-4 blockade in lung cancer. Method: immunoSEQ multiplex PCR; TCRdb's copy keeps in-frame clones and lacks some. The table includes 81,000 or so clones, approximately 80% detected once. The sequencing used peripheral blood, collected from a patient treated with radiotherapy plus ipilimumab. All receptors come from a human donor with non-small cell lung cancer who had stable disease on radiotherapy plus ipilimumab.

As DNA, the CDR3 is TGTGCCAGCAGCTTAGTCCAAGGACGGGAGACCCAGTACTTC. Its translation is CASSLVQGRETQYF. The J gene is TRBJ2-5, the V gene TRBV7-9; no clear D gene. This CDR3 comprises 14 residues. Germline-derived CDR1 and CDR2 are SEHNR and FQNEAQ (reference sequence). With 1 base removed from V and 5 bases from J, the gap between germline ends came to 11 bases.

V is TRBV7-9 and J is TRBJ2-3, with TRBD2 identical over 15 bases. The CDR3 is 19 amino acids. The germline gives CDR1 SEHNR, CDR2 FQNEAQ (reference sequence). V was clipped by 1 base and J by 7 bases; unmatched bases: 12. The CDR3 protein is CASSLDGLAGGPQGNTQYF. The CDR3 DNA follows: TGTGCCAGCAGCTTAGACGGACTAGCGGGAGGGCCCCAGGGAAATACGCAGTATTTT. Supplemented by reference TRBV7-9 and TRBJ2-3, the full variable domain reads DTGVSQNPRHKITKRGQNVTFRCDPISEHNRLYWYRQTLGQGPEFLTYFQNEAQLEKSRLLSDRFSAERPKGSFSTLEIQRTEQGDSAMYLCASSLDGLAGGPQGNTQYFGPGTRLTVL.

This chain links TRBV7-2 with TRBJ2-1, with 9 positions matching TRBD2. The germline V gene has CDR1 SGHTA and CDR2 FQGNSA. CDR3 size: 17 residues. With V trimmed by 1 base and J by 10 bases, 14 bases remained unmatched. CDR3 DNA: TGTGCCAGCAGCTTAGGCCCTGGGAGCGGGAGGTCCGGGGAGCAGTTCTTC. Translation: CASSLGPGSGRSGEQFF.

This chain joins TRBV11-2 and TRBJ1-1, with D possibly matching TRBD1 (5 bases). CDR3 size: 11 residues. The V and J ends lost 5 bases and 7 bases respectively, with 8 bases between them. The germline CDR1 and CDR2 sequences are SGHAT and FQNNGV. The CDR3 is CASSLDNEAFF. The CDR3 DNA reads as TGTGCCAGCAGCCTGGACAATGAAGCTTTCTTT.

A single count supports this clone. The chain recombines TRBV6-5 with TRBJ1-2; D might be TRBD1 (6 bases). V lost 5 bases and J lost 2, with 15 bases in between. The CDR3 spans 15 residues. Germline V gene data show CDR1 as MNHEY and CDR2 as SVGAGI. The CDR3: CASSSPRGGNYGYTF. CDR3 bases: TGTGCCAGCAGTAGCCCAAGGGGGGGGAACTATGGCTACACCTTC.

The chain is built from TRBV27 and TRBJ2-7; D remains unclear. Trimming took 5 bases from V and 2 from J, leaving 16 bases between them. The CDR3 consists of 15 residues. Germline loops: CDR1 MNHEY, CDR2 SMNVEV (reference sequence). CDR3 nucleotide sequence: TGTGCCAGCAGTGACTCAAGAATAAGACCCTACGAGCAGTACTTC. Its translation is CASSDSRIRPYEQYF.

The CDR3 DNA is TGTGCCAGCAGCCAAGGGGGACTAGCGGTCACCTACGAGCAGTACTTC. It translates to CASSQGGLAVTYEQYF. This chain connects TRBV4-2 to TRBJ2-7; 11 positions agree with TRBD2. Trimming took 1 base from V and 2 from J; bases not matched to a gene: 4. This CDR3 has 16 residues. Germline lookup yields CDR1 LGHNA and CDR2 YNFKEQ.

The chain recombines TRBV28 with TRBJ2-3; TRBD2 matches at 12 bases. This CDR3 has 19 amino acids. V lost 1 base to trimming and J lost 6 bases; unmatched junction nucleotides: 14. CDR1 is MDHEN, CDR2 SYDVKM, per germline. The CDR3 here is CASSLFSSTSGRNQDTQYF. CDR3 coding DNA: TGTGCCAGCAGTTTATTTAGTTCGACTAGCGGGAGAAATCAGGATACGCAGTATTTT.

The chain is built from TRBV4-1 and TRBJ1-4; 9 nucleotides match TRBD1. This CDR3 has 18 amino acids. Germline lookup yields CDR1 MGHRA and CDR2 YSYEKL. The V segment lost 0 bases and the J segment 5 bases; nucleotides outside the gene matches: 10. The CDR3 spells CASSQEPTKGQGNEKLFF. CDR3 nucleotide sequence: TGCGCCAGCAGCCAAGAGCCTACGAAGGGACAGGGAAATGAAAAACTGTTTTTT.

The rearrangement links TRBV19 to TRBJ2-7; 7 nucleotides align to TRBD1. The CDR3 loop spans 15 amino acids. V lost 4 bases, J lost 2 bases, and 8 bases stayed unmatched. Germline-derived CDR1 and CDR2 are LNHDA and SQIVND (reference sequence). CDR3 coding DNA: TGTGCCAGTAGTACCCCGGGACAGCCAGCCTACGAGCAGTACTTC. This sequence encodes CASSTPGQPAYEQYF.

The genes are TRBV29-1 and TRBJ2-3, with 8 positions matching TRBD1. This CDR3 comprises 14 residues. CDR1 is SQVTM, CDR2 ANQGSEA, per germline. CDR3 bases: TGCGGACATCGCGACAGGGGAAACACAGATACGCAGTATTTT. Protein: CGHRDRGNTDTQYF.

This chain links TRBV27 with TRBJ2-7; D perhaps matches TRBD2 (6 bases). The CDR3 totals 12 residues. Germline V gene lookup returns CDR1 MNHEY and CDR2 SMNVEV (reference sequence). V was pared by 6 bases and J by 6 bases, with 12 bases between. The CDR3 DNA reads TGTGCCAGCAGCCCCGGGAGACGCGAGCAGTACTTC. Protein product: CASSPGRREQYF.

The chain has TRBV7-6 and TRBJ2-7; maybe TRBD1 (5 bases). The CDR3 totals 15 residues. Germline V gene sequence: CDR1 SGHVS, CDR2 FNYEAQ. The germline V and J ends were trimmed by 1 base and 0 bases, with 10 bases remaining between them. CDR3 sequence: CASSLESDISYEQYF. The CDR3 DNA follows: TGTGCCAGCAGCTTAGAGTCGGACATCTCCTACGAGCAGTACTTC.

V gene TRBV6-1 combines with J gene TRBJ2-7, with D perhaps TRBD1 (5 bases). The CDR3 length is 13 residues. V lost 5 bases and J lost 3, with 11 bases in between. The germline gives CDR1 MNHNS, CDR2 SASEGT. In DNA form, the CDR3 reads TGTGCCAGCAGTCGCGACAGTAACTACGAGCAGTACTTC. This gives the protein CASSRDSNYEQYF.

CDR3 in amino acids: CASSTGQGMETQYF. The DNA for the CDR3 is TGCGCCAGCAGCACTGGACAGGGAATGGAGACCCAGTACTTC. The rearrangement uses TRBV5-1 and TRBJ2-5; TRBD1 matches 8 bases. The CDR3 extends over 14 amino acids. V dropped 4 bases and J dropped 5; count of bases not matched to a gene: 7. Germline V lookup: CDR1 SGHRS, CDR2 YFSETQ.

The J gene is TRBJ2-3, the V gene TRBV7-3; TRBD2 aligns across 7 bases. J gave up 5 bases and V 1 base, and 15 bases lay outside the gene matches. The V gene's germline CDR1 is SGHTA and CDR2 FQGTGA. The CDR3 covers 18 residues. CDR3 loop: CASSLRVRGRALGDTQYF. The CDR3 DNA is TGTGCCAGCAGCTTAAGAGTTCGAGGGAGGGCCCTGGGAGATACGCAGTATTTT.

This rearrangement joins TRBV4-1 to TRBJ2-5; 11 bases fit TRBD1. The CDR3 length is 16 residues. Germline V gene lookup returns CDR1 MGHRA and CDR2 YSYEKL. Germline trimming cut 3 bases from V and 4 bases from J; bases unmatched to any gene: 7. The CDR3 sequence: CASSHPGQGARETQYF. The DNA of the CDR3 is TGCGCCAGCAGCCACCCCGGACAGGGGGCTAGAGAGACCCAGTACTTC.

A few counts support this clone. The chain carries TRBV28 and TRBJ2-2, with D possibly TRBD2 on 6 matching bases. V was cut by 4 bases and J by 5 bases, with 17 bases left in between. The V gene's germline CDR1 is MDHEN and CDR2 SYDVKM. The length of the CDR3 is 16 residues. As DNA, the CDR3 is TGTGCCAGCAGTTCCCCCCTGGAGGGAAGGACCGGGGAGCTGTTTTTT. Amino acid sequence: CASSSPLEGRTGELFF. The full variable domain, in which reference TRBV28 and TRBJ2-2 provide the parts outside the CDR3, is DVKVTQSSRYLVKRTGEKVFLECVQDMDHENMFWYRQDPGLGLRLIYFSYDVKMKEKGDIPEGYSVSREKKERFSLILESASTNQTSMYLCASSSPLEGRTGELFFGEGSRLTVL.

The gene calls are TRBV11-2 and TRBJ1-1, with D perhaps matching TRBD1 (6 bases). The V gene's germline CDR1 is SGHAT and CDR2 FQNNGV. V lost 5 bases and J 1 base, leaving 8 bases between the germline ends. This CDR3 has 13 residues. CDR3 DNA: TGTGCCAGCAGCCGGACAGAGAACACTGAAGCTTTCTTT. Amino acids: CASSRTENTEAFF.

The rearrangement uses TRBV7-2 and TRBJ2-1, with TRBD1 identical over 10 bases. V gave up 6 bases and J gave up 8 bases; unmatched junction bases: 7. Germline loops: CDR1 SGHTA, CDR2 FQGNSA. The CDR3 is 14 residues long. The CDR3 DNA follows: TGTGCCAGCAGACAGACAGGGGGCGGAGATGAGCAGTTCTTC. Its translation: CASRQTGGGDEQFF.

The genes are TRBV11-2 and TRBJ1-6; 8 positions match TRBD1. V was clipped by 5 bases and J by 8 bases; unmatched bases: 8. The CDR3 consists of 15 residues. Looked up from germline, CDR1 is SGHAT and CDR2 is FQNNGV. CDR3: CASSTTGGIDSPLHF. CDR3 nucleotides: TGTGCCAGCAGCACCACAGGGGGGATTGATTCACCCCTCCACTTT.

The chain carries TRBV6-6 and TRBJ1-1; 8 bases fit TRBD1. Germline-derived CDR1 and CDR2 are MNHNY and SVGAGI (reference sequence). This CDR3 is 14 amino acids long. Trimming took 6 bases from V and 1 from J; bases not matched to a gene: 4. The CDR3 DNA reads as TGTGCCAGCAGCCTCGACAGGGGGAACACTGAAGCTTTCTTT. The encoded protein is CASSLDRGNTEAFF.

Concerning this clone: The junction and the germline gene differ at one end; a read error may be behind it. The J gene is TRBJ1-4, the V gene TRBV2; TRBD1 matches at 7 bases. The length of the CDR3 is 13 residues. Germline V gives CDR1 SNHLY, CDR2 FYNNEI. The CDR3 DNA follows: TGTACCAGCCGGAGGGACAGTTCTGAAAAACTGTTTTTT. Its translation is CTSRRDSSEKLFF.

The chain joins TRBV6-1 to TRBJ2-3; D ambiguous. The CDR3 runs to 16 residues. From germline, CDR1 is MNHNS and CDR2 SASEGT. V shed 4 bases and J shed 0 bases, with 14 bases lying between them. In nucleotides, the CDR3 is TGTGCCAGCAGTGCCCAAGGTGGGTTTAGCACAGATACGCAGTATTTT. Amino acid sequence: CASSAQGGFSTDTQYF.

This clone has a single count. The V call is TRBV2, the J call TRBJ2-5, with 8 bases that match TRBD2. This CDR3 has 14 residues. Germline assignment: CDR1 SNHLY and CDR2 FYNNEI. Losses at the gene ends were 10 bases for V and 0 bases for J; bases not matched to a gene: 7. The CDR3 sequence: CATRGGWYQETQYF. The DNA of the CDR3 is TGTGCCACCCGGGGGGGTTGGTACCAAGAGACCCAGTACTTC.

This chain links TRBV5-1 with TRBJ2-5; 8 bases line up with TRBD2. CDR3 size: 16 residues. Germline-derived CDR1 and CDR2 are SGHRS and YFSETQ. V trimming: 3 bases; J trimming: 5 bases; junction bases outside the gene matches: 12. The CDR3 region has the DNA TGCGCCAGCAGCTCATCTAACTTCGGGACTAGGGAGACCCAGTACTTC. It codes for CASSSSNFGTRETQYF.

The chain carries TRBV9 and TRBJ2-2, with D possibly being TRBD1 or TRBD2 (5 bases each). CDR1 and CDR2 (germline): SGDLS, YYNGEE. Trimming took off 0 bases at V and 5 bases at J, with 8 bases between the two ends. This CDR3 is 14 amino acids long. For the CDR3, the DNA is TGTGCCAGCAGCGTAGGGGGGATGACCGGGGAGCTGTTTTTT. Encoded protein: CASSVGGMTGELFF.

V is TRBV18 and J is TRBJ2-1; TRBD2 matches 10 bases. The CDR3 spans 15 residues. V shed 6 bases, J shed 9 bases, and the junction held 11 bases outside the gene matches. The germline CDR1 and CDR2 sequences are KGHSH and LQKENI. CDR3: CASSGSGGAQGEQFF. The CDR3 region has the DNA TGTGCCAGCTCGGGCAGCGGGGGGGCCCAGGGTGAGCAGTTCTTC. Full variable domain (outside the CDR3, taken from reference TRBV18 and TRBJ2-1): NAGVMQNPRHLVRRRGQEARLRCSPMKGHSHVYWYRQLPEEGLKFMVYLQKENIIDESGMPKERFSAEFPKEGPSILRIQQVVRGDSAAYFCASSGSGGAQGEQFFGPGTRLTVL.

The gene calls are TRBV18 and TRBJ2-3; 8 nucleotides line up with TRBD2. Germline CDR1 is KGHSH and CDR2 is LQKENI. V dropped 2 bases and J dropped 0; count of bases not matched to a gene: 7. The CDR3 totals 17 residues. CDR3 DNA sequence: TGTGCCAGCTCACCAAGAAATAGCGGGACTAGCACAGATACGCAGTATTTT. Protein: CASSPRNSGTSTDTQYF.